The clone carrying this T cell receptor beta chain occurred many times. The data were obtained in a study of identical twins. V lost 5 bases, J lost 5 bases, and 19 bases lay in between. The CDR3 totals 16 residues. CDR1 and CDR2 (germline): MDHEN, SYDVKM. TCRdb reprocessed the 5' RACE reads with MiXCR, giving one entry per CDR3 protein. The table has 150,000 or so distinct CDR3 sequences, 3% to 4.5% seen once. The sequenced material came from memory T cells sorted from blood. The chain joins TRBV28 to TRBJ1-5; D might be TRBD1 (6 bases). The TCR comes from a man between 18 and 29 years old in good health. CDR3 coding DNA: TGTGCCAGCAGTAACGTACAGGGAAATTCTCATCAGCCCCAGCATTTT. This encodes CASSNVQGNSHQPQHF.